This T cell receptor beta chain was sequenced in a study of blood T cell repertoires in COVID-19 (dated by TCRdb to about 2020). For the wider study: The collaborator samples originated in the United States, Italy and Spain and spanned the acute and convalescent phases of COVID-19. The prospective study material was composed of cDNA or gDNA derived from T cells, B-cell-depleted T cells, or PBMCs. Sample metadata almost always included a de-identified subject ID, COVID-19 status, age in years and sex. The repertoires were released in a freely available public database meant as a resource for research on the immune response to SARS-CoV-2. HLA class I and class II types, where available, came from metadata supplied by the sample provider rather than from assay-based typing. Samples were obtained from the ongoing ImmuneRACE study (first 160 participants) and from over 1,000 subjects provided by 6 global collaborators. Deeply sampled blood TCRbeta repertoires from subjects exposed to, actively infected with, or recovered from COVID-19 were included in the dataset. Findings and caveats that apply to the study as a whole: The quantity of clinical and demographic metadata differed by source and by participant and was supplied without curation.

TCRbeta CDR3 regions were amplified from genomic DNA by means of the immunoSEQ Assay, a bias-controlled multiplex PCR. As for the original processing: The number of nucleated cells in each sample was estimated by amplification of reference gene primers within the assay. To quantify the absolute abundance of each unique TCRbeta CDR3 rearrangement, sequence reads were collapsed and filtered. For each sample, productive Simpson clonality was calculated as the square root of Simpson's diversity index over productive rearrangements. As stored in TCRdb, this immuneACCESS dataset retains in-frame rearrangements with V and J assigned. A fraction of the clones does not appear; measured against another copy, unresolved V genes explain less than half of the discrepancy, and the remainder lacks a known reason. That table gives V, J and clone size, and the DNA gave D and trimming. Counted in this sample were 150,000 to 200,000 clones; roughly 90% of them appeared once. The ten largest clones represent around 5% of the sample.

In the case of this clone: No cognate antigen has been identified for it. No base qualities exist here, and no much larger clone lies one base off it.

The CDR3 goes from the cysteine to the phenylalanine over 13 residues. The CDR3 DNA has 39 bases and is translated from base 1. V sheds 2 bases and J sheds 3 bases, leaving 8 bases between their ends. Sequences MNHNS (CDR1) and SASEGT (CDR2) are obtained from the germline V gene. In Seattle, one collaborating source enrolled patients while the infection was active and tracked those patients longitudinally over the course of disease. Whole blood was collected in K2EDTA tubes by collaborating institutions according to the institutions' own protocols. For TCRbeta analysis, collaborator samples were shipped as frozen whole blood, as isolated PBMCs, or as DNA extracted from either sample type.

The rearranged chain carries TRBV6-1 and TRBJ2-7; the D gene lacks a confident call. The receptor comes from a man younger than 35 with COVID-19, enrolled during active disease. The specimen sequenced was peripheral blood. The CDR3 reads CASSEYNSYEQYF. The bases are TGTGCCAGCAGTGAATATAACAGCTACGAGCAGTACTTC.